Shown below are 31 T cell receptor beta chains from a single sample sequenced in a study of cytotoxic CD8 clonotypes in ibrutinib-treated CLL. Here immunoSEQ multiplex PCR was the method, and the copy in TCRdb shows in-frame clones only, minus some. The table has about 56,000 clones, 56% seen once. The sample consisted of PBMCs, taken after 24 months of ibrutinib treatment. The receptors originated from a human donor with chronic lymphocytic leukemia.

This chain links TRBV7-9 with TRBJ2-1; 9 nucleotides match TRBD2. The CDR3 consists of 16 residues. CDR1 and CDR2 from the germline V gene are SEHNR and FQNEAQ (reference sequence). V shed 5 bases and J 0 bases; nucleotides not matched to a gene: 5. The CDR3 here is CASSQDSGSSYNEQFF. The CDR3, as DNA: TGTGCCAGCAGCCAAGATAGCGGGAGCTCCTACAATGAGCAGTTCTTC. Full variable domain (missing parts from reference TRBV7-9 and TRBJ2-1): DTGVSQNPRHKITKRGQNVTFRCDPISEHNRLYWYRQTLGQGPEFLTYFQNEAQLEKSRLLSDRFSAERPKGSFSTLEIQRTEQGDSAMYLCASSQDSGSSYNEQFFGPGTRLTVL.

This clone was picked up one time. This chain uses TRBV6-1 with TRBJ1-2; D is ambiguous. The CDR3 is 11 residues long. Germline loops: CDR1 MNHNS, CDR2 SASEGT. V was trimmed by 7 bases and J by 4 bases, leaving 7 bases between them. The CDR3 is CASTDSYGYTF. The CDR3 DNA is TGTGCCAGCACGGACTCCTATGGCTACACCTTC.

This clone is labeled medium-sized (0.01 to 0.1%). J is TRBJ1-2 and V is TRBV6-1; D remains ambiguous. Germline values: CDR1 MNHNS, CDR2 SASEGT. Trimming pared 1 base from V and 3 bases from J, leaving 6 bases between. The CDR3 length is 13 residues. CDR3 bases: TGTGCCAGCAGTGAAGGCCCTTACTATGGCTACACCTTC. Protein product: CASSEGPYYGYTF.

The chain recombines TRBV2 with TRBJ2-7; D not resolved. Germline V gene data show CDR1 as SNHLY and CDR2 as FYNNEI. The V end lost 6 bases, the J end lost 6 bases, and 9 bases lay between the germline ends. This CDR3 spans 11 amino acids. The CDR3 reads CASRAQLEQYF. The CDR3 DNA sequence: TGTGCCAGCAGAGCACAGCTCGAGCAGTACTTC.

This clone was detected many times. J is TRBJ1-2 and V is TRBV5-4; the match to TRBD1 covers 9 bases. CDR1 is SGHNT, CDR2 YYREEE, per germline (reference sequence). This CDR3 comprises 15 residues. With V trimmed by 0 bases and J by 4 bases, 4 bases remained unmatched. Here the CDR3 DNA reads TGTGCCAGCAGCTTGGGCGGGACAGGGACCTATGGCTACACCTTC. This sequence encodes CASSLGGTGTYGYTF.

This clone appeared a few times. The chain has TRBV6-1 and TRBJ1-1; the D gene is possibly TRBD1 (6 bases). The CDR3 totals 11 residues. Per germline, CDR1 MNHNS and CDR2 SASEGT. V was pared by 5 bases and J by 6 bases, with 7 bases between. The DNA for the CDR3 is TGTGCCAGCAGTCAGGGGCCTGAAGCTTTCTTT. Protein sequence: CASSQGPEAFF.

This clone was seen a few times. CDR3 sequence reads: CASSGQPGYGYTF. CDR3 nucleotide sequence: TGTGCCAGCAGTGGACAGCCGGGCTATGGCTACACCTTC. The V and J genes are TRBV2 and TRBJ1-2; TRBD1 is a possible D gene (5 bases). The V end was cut by 4 bases, the J end by 4 bases, with 10 bases between. Germline CDR1 is SNHLY and CDR2 is FYNNEI. This CDR3 is 13 amino acids long.

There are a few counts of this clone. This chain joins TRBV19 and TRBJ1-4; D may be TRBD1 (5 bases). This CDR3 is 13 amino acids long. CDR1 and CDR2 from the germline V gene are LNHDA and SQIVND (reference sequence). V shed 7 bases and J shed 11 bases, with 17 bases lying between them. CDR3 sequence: CASNLREGRKLFF. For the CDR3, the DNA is TGTGCCAGTAACCTCCGGGAGGGGCGGAAACTGTTTTTT.

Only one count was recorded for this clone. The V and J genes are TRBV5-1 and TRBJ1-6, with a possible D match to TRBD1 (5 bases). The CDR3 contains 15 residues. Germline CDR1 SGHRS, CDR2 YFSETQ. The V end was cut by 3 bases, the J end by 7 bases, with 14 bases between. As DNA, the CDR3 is TGCGCCAGCAGCTATCAGGGCACGGGGAATTCACCCCTCCACTTT. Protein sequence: CASSYQGTGNSPLHF.

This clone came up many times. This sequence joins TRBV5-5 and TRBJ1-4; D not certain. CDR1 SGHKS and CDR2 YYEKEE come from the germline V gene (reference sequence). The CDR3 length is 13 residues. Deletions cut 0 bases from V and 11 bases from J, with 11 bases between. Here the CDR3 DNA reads TGTGCCAGCAGCTTGGAGACTTTCGGGAAACTGTTTTTT. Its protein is CASSLETFGKLFF.

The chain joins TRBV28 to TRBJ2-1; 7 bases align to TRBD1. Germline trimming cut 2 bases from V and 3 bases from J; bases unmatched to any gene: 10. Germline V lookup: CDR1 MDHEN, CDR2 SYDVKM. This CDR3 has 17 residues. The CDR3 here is CASSLRDSPVRYNEQFF. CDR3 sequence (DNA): TGTGCCAGCAGTTTACGGGACAGCCCAGTACGCTACAATGAGCAGTTCTTC.

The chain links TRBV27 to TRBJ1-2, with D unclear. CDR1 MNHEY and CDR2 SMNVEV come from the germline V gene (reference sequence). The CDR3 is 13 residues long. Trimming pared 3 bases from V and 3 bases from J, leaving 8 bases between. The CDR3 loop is CASSLNGYYGYTF. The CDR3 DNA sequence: TGTGCCAGCAGTTTGAATGGGTACTATGGCTACACCTTC.

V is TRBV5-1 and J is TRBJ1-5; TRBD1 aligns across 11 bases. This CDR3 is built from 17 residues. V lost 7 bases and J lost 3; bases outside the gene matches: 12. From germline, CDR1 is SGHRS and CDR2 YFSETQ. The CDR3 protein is CASSPGTGGLNNQPQHF. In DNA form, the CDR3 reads TGCGCCAGCTCCCCGGGGACAGGGGGTCTTAACAATCAGCCCCAGCATTTT.

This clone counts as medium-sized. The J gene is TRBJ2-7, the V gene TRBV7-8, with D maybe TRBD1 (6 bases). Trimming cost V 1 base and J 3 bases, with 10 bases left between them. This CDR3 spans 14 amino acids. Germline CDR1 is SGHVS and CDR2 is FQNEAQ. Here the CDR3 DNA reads TGTGCCAGCAGCTTAGGTTCGACAGGCTACGAGCAGTACTTC. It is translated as CASSLGSTGYEQYF. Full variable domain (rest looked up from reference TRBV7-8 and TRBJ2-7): GAGVSQSPRYKVAKRGQDVALRCDPISGHVSLFWYQQALGQGPEFLTYFQNEAQLDKSGLPSDRFFAERPEGSVSTLKIQRTQQEDSAVYLCASSLGSTGYEQYFGPGTRLTVT.

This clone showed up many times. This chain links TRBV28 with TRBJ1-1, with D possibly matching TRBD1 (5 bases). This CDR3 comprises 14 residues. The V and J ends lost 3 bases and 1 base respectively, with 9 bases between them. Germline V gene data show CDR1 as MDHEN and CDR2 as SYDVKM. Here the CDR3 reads CASSFPGKNTEAFF. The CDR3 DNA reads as TGTGCCAGCAGTTTTCCAGGGAAGAACACTGAAGCTTTCTTT.

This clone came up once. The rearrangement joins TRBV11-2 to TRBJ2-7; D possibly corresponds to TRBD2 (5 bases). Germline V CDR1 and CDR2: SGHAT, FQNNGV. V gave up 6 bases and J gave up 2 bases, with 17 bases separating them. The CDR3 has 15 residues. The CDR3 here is CASRSRLAATYEQYF. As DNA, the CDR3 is TGTGCCAGCAGGTCCAGGCTAGCAGCAACCTACGAGCAGTACTTC.

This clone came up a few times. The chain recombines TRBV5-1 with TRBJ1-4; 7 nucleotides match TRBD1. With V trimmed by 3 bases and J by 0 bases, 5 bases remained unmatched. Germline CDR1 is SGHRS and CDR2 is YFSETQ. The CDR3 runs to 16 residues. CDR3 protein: CASSSGQLATNEKLFF. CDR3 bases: TGCGCCAGCAGCTCGGGACAGTTGGCAACTAATGAAAAACTGTTTTTT.

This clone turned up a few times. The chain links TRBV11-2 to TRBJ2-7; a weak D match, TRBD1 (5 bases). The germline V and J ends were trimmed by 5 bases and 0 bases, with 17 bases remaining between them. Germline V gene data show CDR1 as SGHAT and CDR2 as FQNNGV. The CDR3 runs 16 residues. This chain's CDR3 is CASSLTAGLSSYEQYF. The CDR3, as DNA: TGTGCCAGCAGCCTTACTGCAGGGCTGAGCTCCTACGAGCAGTACTTC.

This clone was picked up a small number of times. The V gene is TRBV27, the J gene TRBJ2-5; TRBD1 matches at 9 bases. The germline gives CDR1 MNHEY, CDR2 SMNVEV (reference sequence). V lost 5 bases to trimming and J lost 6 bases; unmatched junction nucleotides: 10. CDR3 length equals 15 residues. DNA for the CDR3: TGTGCCAGCAGTACCGCCGGGACAGGGTGGAAGACCCAGTACTTC. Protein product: CASSTAGTGWKTQYF.

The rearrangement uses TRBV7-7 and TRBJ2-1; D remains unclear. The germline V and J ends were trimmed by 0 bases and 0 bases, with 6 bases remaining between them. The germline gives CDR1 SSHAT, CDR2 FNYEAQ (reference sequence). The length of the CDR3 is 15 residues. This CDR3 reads CASSLAGASYNEQFF. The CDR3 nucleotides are TGTGCCAGCAGCTTAGCGGGTGCCTCCTACAATGAGCAGTTCTTC. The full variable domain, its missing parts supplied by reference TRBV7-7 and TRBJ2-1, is GAGVSQSPRYKVTKRGQDVTLRCDPISSHATLYWYQQALGQGPEFLTYFNYEAQPDKSGLPSDRFSAERPEGSISTLTIQRTEQRDSAMYRCASSLAGASYNEQFFGPGTRLTVL.

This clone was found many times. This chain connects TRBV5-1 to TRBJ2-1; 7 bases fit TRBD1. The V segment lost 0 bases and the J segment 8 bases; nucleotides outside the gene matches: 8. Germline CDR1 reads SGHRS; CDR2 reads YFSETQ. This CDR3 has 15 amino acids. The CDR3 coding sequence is TGCGCCAGCAGCTTGGTGGGTCAAGGGGGCCATGAGCAGTTCTTC. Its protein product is CASSLVGQGGHEQFF.

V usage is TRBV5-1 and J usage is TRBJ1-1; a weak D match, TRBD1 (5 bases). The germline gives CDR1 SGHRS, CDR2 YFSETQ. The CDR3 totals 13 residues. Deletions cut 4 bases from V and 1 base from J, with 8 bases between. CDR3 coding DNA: TGCGCCAGCAGCGAGACAGCGAACACTGAAGCTTTCTTT. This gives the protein CASSETANTEAFF.

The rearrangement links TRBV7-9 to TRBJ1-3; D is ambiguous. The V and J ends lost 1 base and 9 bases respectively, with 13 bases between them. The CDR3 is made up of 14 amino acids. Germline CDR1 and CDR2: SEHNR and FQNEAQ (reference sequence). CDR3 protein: CASSLGGGLSTIYF. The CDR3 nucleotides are TGTGCCAGCAGCTTAGGAGGTGGGCTAAGCACCATATATTTT. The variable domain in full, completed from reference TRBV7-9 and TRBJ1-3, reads DTGVSQNPRHKITKRGQNVTFRCDPISEHNRLYWYRQTLGQGPEFLTYFQNEAQLEKSRLLSDRFSAERPKGSFSTLEIQRTEQGDSAMYLCASSLGGGLSTIYFGEGSWLTVV.

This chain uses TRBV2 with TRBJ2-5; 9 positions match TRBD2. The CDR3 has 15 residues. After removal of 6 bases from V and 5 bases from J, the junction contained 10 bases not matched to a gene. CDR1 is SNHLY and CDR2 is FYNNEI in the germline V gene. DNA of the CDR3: TGTGCCAGCAGGCCCCCAGCGGGGGGCCGGGAGACCCAGTACTTC. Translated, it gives CASRPPAGGRETQYF.

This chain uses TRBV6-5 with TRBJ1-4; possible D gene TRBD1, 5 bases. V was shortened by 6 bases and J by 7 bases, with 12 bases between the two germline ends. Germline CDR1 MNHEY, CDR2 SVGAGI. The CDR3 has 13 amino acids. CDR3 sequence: CASRAQGFEKLFF. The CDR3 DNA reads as TGTGCCAGCAGGGCCCAGGGTTTTGAAAAACTGTTTTTT.

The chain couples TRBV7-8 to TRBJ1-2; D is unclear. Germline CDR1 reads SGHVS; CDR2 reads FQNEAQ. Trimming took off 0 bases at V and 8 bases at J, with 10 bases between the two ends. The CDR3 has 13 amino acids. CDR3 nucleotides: TGTGCCAGCAGCTTAGCGGATTTGTTGGGCTACACCTTC. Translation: CASSLADLLGYTF.

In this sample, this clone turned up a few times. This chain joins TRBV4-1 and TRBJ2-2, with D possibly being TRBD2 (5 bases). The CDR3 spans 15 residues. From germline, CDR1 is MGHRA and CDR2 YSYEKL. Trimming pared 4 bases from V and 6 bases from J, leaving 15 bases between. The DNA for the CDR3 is TGCGCCAGCAGCCGGGCACTAGGTCTATCCGGGGAGCTGTTTTTT. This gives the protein CASSRALGLSGELFF.

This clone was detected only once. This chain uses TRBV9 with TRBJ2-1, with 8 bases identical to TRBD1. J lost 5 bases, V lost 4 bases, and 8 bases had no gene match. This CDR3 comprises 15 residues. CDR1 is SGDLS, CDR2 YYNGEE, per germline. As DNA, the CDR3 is TGTGCCAGCAGCCCCCCCAGGGGGCGAGACAATGAGCAGTTCTTC. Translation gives CASSPPRGRDNEQFF.

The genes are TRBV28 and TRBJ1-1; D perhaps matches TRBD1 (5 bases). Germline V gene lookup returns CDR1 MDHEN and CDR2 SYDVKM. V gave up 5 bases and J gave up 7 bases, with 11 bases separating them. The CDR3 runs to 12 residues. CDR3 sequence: CASSPGRVEAFF. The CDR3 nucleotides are TGTGCCAGCAGTCCGGGACGAGTTGAAGCTTTCTTT.

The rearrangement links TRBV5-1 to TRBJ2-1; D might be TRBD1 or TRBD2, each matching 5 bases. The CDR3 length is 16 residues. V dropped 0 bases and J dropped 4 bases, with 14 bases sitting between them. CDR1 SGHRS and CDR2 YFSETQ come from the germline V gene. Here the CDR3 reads CASSLEAIGAYNEQFF. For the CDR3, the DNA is TGCGCCAGCAGCTTGGAGGCGATCGGGGCTTACAATGAGCAGTTCTTC.

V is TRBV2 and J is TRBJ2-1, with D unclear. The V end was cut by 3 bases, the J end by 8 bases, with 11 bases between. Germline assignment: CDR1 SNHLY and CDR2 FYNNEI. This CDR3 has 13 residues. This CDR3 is CASSELGQDEQFF. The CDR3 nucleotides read TGTGCCAGCAGTGAGCTAGGGCAGGATGAGCAGTTCTTC.